One and the same sample provided the 18 T cell receptor beta chains below, sequenced in a study of identical twins. TCRdb fed the 5' RACE reads into MiXCR, producing one record per CDR3 protein. The data hold roughly 1,500,000 distinct CDR3 sequences, with 25% to 35% observed a single time. Sequenced input: cord blood. The source is a newborn girl in good health.

This chain connects TRBV12-3 or TRBV12-4 to TRBJ2-7; 12 bases map to TRBD2. This CDR3 has 17 residues. V lost 3 bases to trimming and J lost 2 bases; unmatched junction nucleotides: 8. CDR3 DNA sequence: TGTGCCAGCAGTTTTCCGACTAGCGGGGGTGACCCCTACGAGCAGTACTTC. Its protein is CASSFPTSGGDPYEQYF.

This chain uses TRBV20-1 with TRBJ1-1; D not resolved. CDR1 is DFQATT and CDR2 is SNEGSKA in the germline V gene (reference sequence). This CDR3 is 12 amino acids long. V was shortened by 1 base and J by 7 bases, with 10 bases between the two germline ends. DNA of the CDR3: TGCAGTGCTAGAGTAATCGCCAGTGAAGCTTTCTTT. Amino acids: CSARVIASEAFF.

The chain uses TRBV9 and TRBJ1-1, with D unresolved. V was cut by 0 bases and J by 6 bases, with 15 bases left in between. The V gene's germline CDR1 is SGDLS and CDR2 YYNGEE. This CDR3 has 15 residues. The CDR3 loop reads CASSVATRGGAEAFF. The DNA of the CDR3 is TGTGCCAGCAGCGTAGCTACGCGGGGTGGGGCTGAAGCTTTCTTT. Full variable domain (remainder filled in from reference TRBV9 and TRBJ1-1): DSGVTQTPKHLITATGQRVTLRCSPRSGDLSVYWYQQSLDQGLQFLIQYYNGEERAKGNILERFSAQQFPDLHSELNLSSLELGDSALYFCASSVATRGGAEAFFGQGTRLTVV.

This clonotype was recorded a few times. The chain is built from TRBV12-3 or TRBV12-4 and TRBJ2-1, with D uncertain. The CDR3 length is 16 residues. V shed 6 bases and J shed 8 bases, with 23 bases lying between them. This CDR3 is CASSQITLVRTHEQFF. The CDR3 nucleotides are TGTGCCAGCAGCCAAATCACCCTAGTAAGGACCCATGAGCAGTTCTTC.

This clonotype appeared a few times. This chain joins TRBV7-2 and TRBJ2-1; TRBD2 might be the D (6 bases). Germline CDR1 reads SGHTA; CDR2 reads FQGNSA. Trimming stripped 3 bases from V and 7 bases from J, with 13 bases between. This CDR3 has 14 amino acids. CDR3 sequence reads: CASSLELASNEQFF. CDR3 bases: TGTGCCAGCAGCTTGGAACTAGCCTCAAATGAGCAGTTCTTC.

The J gene is TRBJ1-2, the V gene TRBV5-6; D is perhaps TRBD1 (5 bases). Germline CDR1 is SGHDT and CDR2 is YYEEEE. This CDR3 spans 13 amino acids. Trimming shortened V by 3 bases and J by 5 bases, and 11 bases separated the two germline ends. The CDR3 nucleotides read TGTGCCAGCAGCTCGGCCAAGGGGTATGGCTACACCTTC. Protein product: CASSSAKGYGYTF. Full variable domain (rest looked up from reference TRBV5-6 and TRBJ1-2): DAGVTQSPTHLIKTRGQQVTLRCSPKSGHDTVSWYQQALGQGPQFIFQYYEEEERQRGNFPDRFSGHQFPNYSSELNVNALLLGDSALYLCASSSAKGYGYTFGSGTRLTVV.

The table lists this clonotype with many counts. A junction boundary mismatches the germline segment, possibly from a read error. J is TRBJ1-2 and V is TRBV4-2, with D possibly TRBD1 on 6 matching bases. The CDR3 is 14 amino acids. Germline assignment: CDR1 LGHNA and CDR2 YNFKEQ. The CDR3, as DNA: TGTGCCAGCACCCAAGGACAGTCGGATTATGGCTACACCTTC. Protein sequence: CASTQGQSDYGYTF.

This clonotype was counted only a few times. This chain joins TRBV20-1 and TRBJ2-1; possible D gene TRBD2, 5 bases. Trimming took 0 bases from V and 5 from J, leaving 11 bases between them. The CDR3 is made up of 14 amino acids. Germline V CDR1 and CDR2: DFQATT, SNEGSKA (reference sequence). CDR3 bases: TGCAGTGCTAGAGAAGGGCGGGCAAACAATGAGCAGTTCTTC. Translation gives CSAREGRANNEQFF.

This clonotype was found many times. The chain links TRBV13 to TRBJ2-7; 7 nucleotides align to TRBD1. The CDR3 consists of 14 residues. The junction had 7 bases not matched to a gene; V was cut back by 6 bases and J by 2 bases. Germline values: CDR1 PRHDT, CDR2 FYEKMQ (reference sequence). The CDR3 protein is CASRSTGLPYEQYF. The DNA of the CDR3 is TGTGCCAGCAGATCGACAGGGCTCCCCTACGAGCAGTACTTC. Together with reference TRBV13 and TRBJ2-7, the CDR3 gives the full variable domain: AAGVIQSPRHLIKEKRETATLKCYPIPRHDTVYWYQQGPGQDPQFLISFYEKMQSDKGSIPDRFSAQQFSDYHSELNMSSLELGDSALYFCASRSTGLPYEQYFGPGTRLTVT.

To note about this clonotype: Given a much more abundant clone one base away, this may be a read error. The chain has TRBV20-1 and TRBJ2-1; 11 nucleotides align to TRBD2. Looked up from germline, CDR1 is DFQATT and CDR2 is SNEGSKA (reference sequence). V was clipped by 2 bases and J by 3 bases; unmatched bases: 3. The CDR3 covers 15 residues. CDR3 protein: CSARTGTSGYNEQFF. In nucleotides, the CDR3 is TGCAGTGCTAGAACCGGGACTAGCGGCTACAATGAGCAGTTCTTC.

The gene calls are TRBV7-2 and TRBJ2-2; D is unresolved. Trimming stripped 2 bases from V and 4 bases from J, with 11 bases between. Per germline, CDR1 SGHTA and CDR2 FQGNSA. The CDR3 runs to 15 residues. The CDR3 loop is CASSLYAVGTGELFF. The CDR3 DNA follows: TGTGCCAGCAGCTTATATGCGGTGGGCACCGGGGAGCTGTTTTTT.

The chain combines TRBV7-2 with TRBJ2-7; D not certain. This CDR3 spans 13 amino acids. Germline-derived CDR1 and CDR2 are SGHTA and FQGNSA. Deletions cut 7 bases from V and 5 bases from J, with 15 bases between. The CDR3 protein is CASTWGIRDEQYF. The CDR3 DNA reads TGTGCCAGCACCTGGGGAATCCGGGACGAGCAGTACTTC.

CDR3: CASTWEGLAGADTQYF. In DNA form, the CDR3 reads TGTGCCAGCACCTGGGAGGGACTAGCGGGAGCAGATACGCAGTATTTT. The rearrangement joins TRBV2 to TRBJ2-3; the match to TRBD2 covers 14 bases. The CDR3 runs 16 residues. V lost 7 bases, J lost 4 bases, and 7 bases stayed unmatched. Germline V gives CDR1 SNHLY, CDR2 FYNNEI.

This chain connects TRBV2 to TRBJ2-4, with D uncertain. The J call may be incorrect, as the DNA end agrees better with TRBJ2-7. Germline V gene sequence: CDR1 SNHLY, CDR2 FYNNEI. The CDR3 has 14 amino acids. CDR3 sequence (DNA): TGTGCCAGCAGGCCCGGACGGACCTCCTACGAGCAGTACTTC. Protein sequence: CASRPGRTSYEQYF.

This clonotype occurred a few times. This sequence joins TRBV27 and TRBJ2-7, with TRBD1 identical over 9 bases. There are 15 residues in the CDR3. V trimming: 6 bases; J trimming: 1 base; junction bases outside the gene matches: 7. Germline CDR1 reads MNHEY; CDR2 reads SMNVEV (reference sequence). In DNA form, the CDR3 reads TGTGCCAGCAGGGATACAGGGGGCATATCCTACGAGCAGTACTTC. This gives the protein CASRDTGGISYEQYF.

This clonotype was observed many times. This chain links TRBV29-1 with TRBJ2-7; TRBD2 matches 12 bases. Germline CDR1 is SQVTM and CDR2 is ANQGSEA. The V and J ends lost 6 bases and 5 bases, in that order; junction bases with no gene match: 5. CDR3 length equals 13 residues. The DNA of the CDR3 is TGCAGCGTGGCTAGCGGGAGGGGTGACGAGCAGTACTTC. Its protein product is CSVASGRGDEQYF.

As for this clonotype: Germline is not matched at one junction end, which may reflect a read error. The chain recombines TRBV11-2 with TRBJ1-1, with D possibly TRBD1 on 5 matching bases. Germline V lookup: CDR1 SGHAT, CDR2 FQNNGV. This CDR3 has 15 residues. CDR3 sequence: CAGSLVSGRGTEAFF. The CDR3 region has the DNA TGTGCCGGCAGCTTAGTTTCGGGGCGGGGGACTGAAGCTTTCTTT.

This chain links TRBV6-5 with TRBJ2-7; D unclear. The germline gives CDR1 MNHEY, CDR2 SVGAGI. This CDR3 spans 15 amino acids. Trimming stripped 3 bases from V and 0 bases from J, with 12 bases between. CDR3 DNA sequence: TGTGCCAGCAGTTATTACATGGGTACCTCCTACGAGCAGTACTTC. Encoded protein: CASSYYMGTSYEQYF.